This entry lists 30 T cell receptor beta chains sequenced from one sample in a study of blood T cell repertoires in COVID-19. Sequencing used immunoSEQ multiplex PCR; TCRdb keeps in-frame clones, though not all of them. Of over 200,000 clones in the sample, roughly 80% were seen once. Sample: peripheral blood. These receptors all stem from a woman in her seventies with active or convalescent COVID-19.

This clone appeared a few times. The chain carries TRBV11-2 and TRBJ2-2; tentatively, D is TRBD2 (6 bases). Germline V gene lookup returns CDR1 SGHAT and CDR2 FQNNGV. The CDR3 consists of 14 residues. The V end lost 10 bases, the J end lost 0 bases, and 12 bases lay between the germline ends. CDR3 sequence: CATGLATNTGELFF. The CDR3 bases are TGTGCCACGGGCCTAGCGACGAACACCGGGGAGCTGTTTTTT.

The chain joins TRBV15 to TRBJ2-3, with D maybe TRBD1 (6 bases). The CDR3 extends over 15 amino acids. Germline V gene lookup returns CDR1 LNHNV and CDR2 YYDKDF (reference sequence). The germline V and J ends were trimmed by 3 bases and 6 bases, with 16 bases remaining between them. In DNA, the CDR3 is TGTGCCACCAGCAGGGATAAGGGGGTGGGGGATACGCAGTATTTT. Amino acids: CATSRDKGVGDTQYF.

The J gene is TRBJ1-2, the V gene TRBV5-1; D may be TRBD1 (6 bases). V was shortened by 0 bases and J by 4 bases, with 10 bases between the two germline ends. The CDR3 length is 14 residues. Germline V CDR1 and CDR2: SGHRS, YFSETQ. The CDR3, as DNA: TGCGCCAGCAGCTTGGAGGGACACCTCTATGGCTACACCTTC. Amino acid sequence: CASSLEGHLYGYTF.

The chain couples TRBV25-1 to TRBJ1-6, with D possibly TRBD1 on 6 matching bases. Trimming cost V 3 bases and J 7 bases, with 13 bases left between them. Germline V gene lookup returns CDR1 MGHDK and CDR2 SYGVNS. This CDR3 has 15 amino acids. DNA for the CDR3: TGTGCCAGCAGTGACCTACAGGGTACGAATTCACCCCTCCACTTT. Translating it yields CASSDLQGTNSPLHF.

This chain connects TRBV2 to TRBJ2-2, with 10 bases matching TRBD2. This CDR3 spans 15 amino acids. In germline, CDR1 is SNHLY, CDR2 FYNNEI. J was trimmed by 6 bases and V by 6 bases; bases with no gene match: 7. CDR3 sequence reads: CASRGLAGVPGELFF. In DNA, the CDR3 is TGTGCCAGCAGGGGCCTAGCGGGAGTACCCGGGGAGCTGTTTTTT.

This clone was counted only a few times. Other nucleotide sequences from this sample produce the same CDR3. The rearrangement links TRBV7-2 to TRBJ2-3; no definite D call. The V and J ends lost 5 bases and 1 base respectively, with 7 bases between them. The CDR3 has 13 amino acids. Germline-derived CDR1 and CDR2 are SGHTA and FQGNSA. CDR3 DNA sequence: TGTGCCAGCAGCCTAACGGGCACAGATACGCAGTATTTT. Translated, it gives CASSLTGTDTQYF. Full variable domain (outside the CDR3, taken from reference TRBV7-2 and TRBJ2-3): GAGVSQSPSNKVTEKGKDVELRCDPISGHTALYWYRQSLGQGLEFLIYFQGNSAPDKSGLPSDRFSAERTGGSVSTLTIQRTQQEDSAVYLCASSLTGTDTQYFGPGTRLTVL.

The chain combines TRBV10-1 with TRBJ1-5; the D gene is possibly TRBD1 (5 bases). The germline V gene encodes CDR1 WNHNN and CDR2 SYGVQD (reference sequence). The CDR3 loop spans 16 amino acids. V was cut by 3 bases and J by 0 bases, with 12 bases left in between. The CDR3, as DNA: TGCGCCAGCAGTGAAGACAGCCGTTATAGCAATCAGCCCCAGCATTTT. Amino acid sequence: CASSEDSRYSNQPQHF.

The genes are TRBV15 and TRBJ2-5; 10 bases are shared with TRBD2. V shed 10 bases and J 1 base; nucleotides not matched to a gene: 9. This CDR3 comprises 15 residues. The germline V gene has CDR1 LNHNV and CDR2 YYDKDF (reference sequence). The CDR3: CAIRRSGRSQETQYF. CDR3 DNA sequence: TGTGCCATCCGCCGTAGCGGGAGGTCCCAAGAGACCCAGTACTTC.

The V and J genes are TRBV9 and TRBJ2-7; 9 bases map to TRBD1. This CDR3 is built from 15 residues. The germline V gene has CDR1 SGDLS and CDR2 YYNGEE. With V trimmed by 0 bases and J by 2 bases, 3 bases remained unmatched. The CDR3 region has the DNA TGTGCCAGCAGCGTAGTGGACAGGGGCCCCTACGAGCAGTACTTC. Translating it yields CASSVVDRGPYEQYF.

This clone was counted a single time. This chain joins TRBV2 and TRBJ1-2, with TRBD1 as a possible D gene (5 bases). This CDR3 region has 14 residues. Germline loops: CDR1 SNHLY, CDR2 FYNNEI. Between the trimmed V and J ends, which lost 9 bases and 4 bases, there was a span of 18 bases. The CDR3 loop reads CASAREGQSYGYTF. CDR3 bases: TGTGCCAGTGCACGGGAGGGGCAGAGCTATGGCTACACCTTC.

V is TRBV7-8 and J is TRBJ2-1, with 10 positions matching TRBD1. The CDR3 extends over 15 amino acids. V dropped 7 bases and J dropped 7; count of bases not matched to a gene: 10. CDR1 is SGHVS, CDR2 FQNEAQ, per germline. This chain's CDR3 is CASNPDRGFGNEQFF. The CDR3 bases are TGTGCCAGCAATCCGGACAGGGGGTTTGGTAATGAGCAGTTCTTC.

The genes are TRBV9 and TRBJ2-2; D unresolved. The CDR3 is 15 amino acids. Looked up from germline, CDR1 is SGDLS and CDR2 is YYNGEE. The ends were cut back, 0 bases at V and 4 bases at J, with 10 bases in the middle. The CDR3 reads CASSVGSLSTGELFF. As DNA, the CDR3 is TGTGCCAGCAGCGTAGGTTCCCTTTCCACCGGGGAGCTGTTTTTT.

The count of this clone is one. The chain uses TRBV27 and TRBJ1-1, with a possible D match to TRBD1 (5 bases). Trimming stripped 0 bases from V and 2 bases from J, with 10 bases between. The CDR3 has 15 residues. Per germline, CDR1 MNHEY and CDR2 SMNVEV (reference sequence). CDR3 in DNA: TGTGCCAGCAGTTTATCCGGGACTCTCAACACTGAAGCTTTCTTT. Amino acids: CASSLSGTLNTEAFF.

CDR3 loop: CASSPQGQGLEQYF. The CDR3 coding sequence is TGTGCCAGCTCACCTCAGGGACAGGGCCTCGAGCAGTACTTC. The V gene is TRBV18, the J gene TRBJ2-7; TRBD1 aligns across 9 bases. Germline assignment: CDR1 KGHSH and CDR2 LQKENI. The ends lost 3 bases at V and 6 bases at J; junction bases unmatched: 6. This CDR3 has 14 residues.

The V and J genes are TRBV2 and TRBJ1-2; D possibly corresponds to TRBD1 (6 bases). CDR3 length: 15 amino acids. Germline lookup yields CDR1 SNHLY and CDR2 FYNNEI. Deletions cut 4 bases from V and 0 bases from J, with 12 bases between. The CDR3: CASSVQGSANYGYTF. CDR3 DNA: TGTGCCAGCAGTGTACAGGGTTCAGCTAACTATGGCTACACCTTC.

The chain carries TRBV5-1 and TRBJ1-2; 8 bases match TRBD1. Germline V gene data show CDR1 as SGHRS and CDR2 as YFSETQ. This CDR3 comprises 15 residues. The junction had 10 bases not matched to a gene; V was cut back by 3 bases and J by 6 bases. The CDR3 region is CASSSLTGARDGYTF. As DNA, the CDR3 is TGCGCCAGCAGCTCCTTGACAGGGGCGCGGGATGGCTACACCTTC.

The rearrangement uses TRBV5-1 and TRBJ1-1, with D possibly being TRBD1 (6 bases). The V end lost 4 bases, the J end lost 3 bases, and 10 bases lay between the germline ends. Germline CDR1 reads SGHRS; CDR2 reads YFSETQ. This CDR3 has 13 residues. CDR3 in DNA: TGCGCCAGCAGCCCGGACAGCCACACTGAAGCTTTCTTT. Translating gives CASSPDSHTEAFF.

The chain carries TRBV25-1 and TRBJ2-7; 7 bases are a match to TRBD2. Germline loops: CDR1 MGHDK, CDR2 SYGVNS. Trimming removed 6 bases from V and 0 bases from J; junction bases left unmatched: 8. The CDR3 totals 15 residues. The CDR3 nucleotides are TGTGCCAGCAGCTCCGGGGGGATCCTCTCCTACGAGCAGTACTTC. Translation: CASSSGGILSYEQYF.

This chain links TRBV28 with TRBJ1-4; 9 nucleotides match TRBD1. J gave up 8 bases and V 8 bases, and 12 bases lay outside the gene matches. CDR1 and CDR2 (germline): MDHEN, SYDVKM. There are 15 residues in the CDR3. CDR3 sequence (DNA): TGTGCCAGCGGTACAGGGGGCGTATCTGGGGAAAAACTGTTTTTT. Encoded protein: CASGTGGVSGEKLFF.

This clone came up a few times. The rearrangement joins TRBV5-6 to TRBJ1-1; no firm D call. The germline CDR1 and CDR2 sequences are SGHDT and YYEEEE. Trimming stripped 3 bases from V and 0 bases from J, with 15 bases between. CDR3 length: 16 residues. The CDR3 nucleotides are TGTGCCAGCAGCTCCTGGCGGTGGCTGATGAACACTGAAGCTTTCTTT. It specifies CASSSWRWLMNTEAFF.

V is TRBV9 and J is TRBJ2-5; TRBD2 might be the D (6 bases). The CDR3 is 17 amino acids. CDR1 is SGDLS, CDR2 YYNGEE, per germline. The V gene lost 2 bases and the J gene lost 2 bases, with 19 bases spanning the gap. The CDR3 protein is CASSVGLPGITQETQYF. CDR3 DNA sequence: TGTGCCAGCAGCGTGGGACTGCCGGGGATAACGCAAGAGACCCAGTACTTC.

The V call is TRBV20-1, the J call TRBJ1-1; D not resolved. V was shortened by 4 bases and J by 7 bases, with 10 bases between the two germline ends. The CDR3 runs 11 residues. Germline assignment: CDR1 DFQATT and CDR2 SNEGSKA (reference sequence). The CDR3 DNA reads as TGCAGTGCTACTCCGTTTCTTGAAGCTTTCTTT. Translation gives CSATPFLEAFF.

The V and J genes are TRBV2 and TRBJ2-1; 7 nucleotides match TRBD1. This CDR3 has 15 residues. V shed 2 bases, J shed 5 bases, and the junction held 6 bases outside the gene matches. Looked up from germline, CDR1 is SNHLY and CDR2 is FYNNEI. CDR3 sequence: CASSETGVWDNEQFF. CDR3 DNA: TGTGCCAGCAGTGAAACAGGGGTTTGGGACAATGAGCAGTTCTTC.

The genes are TRBV10-3 and TRBJ2-5; tentative D call: TRBD1 (5 bases). Trimming shortened V by 0 bases and J by 5 bases, and 10 bases separated the two germline ends. CDR1 is ENHRY and CDR2 is SYGVKD in the germline V gene. The length of the CDR3 is 14 residues. CDR3 nucleotides: TGTGCCATCAGTGAGTCAGGGGTCAGGGAGACCCAGTACTTC. It yields the protein CAISESGVRETQYF.

The rearrangement links TRBV24-1 to TRBJ2-7; 7 bases match TRBD1. Germline V gives CDR1 KGHDR, CDR2 SFDVKD. After removal of 4 bases from V and 7 bases from J, the junction contained 6 bases not matched to a gene. This CDR3 has 13 amino acids. The CDR3 spells CATSERQGAEQYF. DNA for the CDR3: TGTGCCACCAGTGAAAGACAGGGAGCGGAGCAGTACTTC.

This clone turned up a few times. The chain joins TRBV6-5 to TRBJ1-2, with a possible D match to TRBD1 (6 bases). Germline loops: CDR1 MNHEY, CDR2 SVGAGI. Trimming stripped 8 bases from V and 0 bases from J, with 13 bases between. The CDR3 is 14 amino acids. The CDR3 is CASSQGTSNYGYTF. The CDR3 nucleotides are TGTGCCAGCTCGCAGGGGACCTCTAACTATGGCTACACCTTC.

The chain links TRBV5-6 to TRBJ2-1, with TRBD2 identical over 13 bases. Looked up from germline, CDR1 is SGHDT and CDR2 is YYEEEE. V gave up 0 bases and J gave up 8 bases; unmatched junction bases: 2. This CDR3 region has 15 residues. The CDR3 bases are TGTGCCAGCAGCTTGGGACTAGCGGGGGGTGATGAGCAGTTCTTC. Amino acid sequence: CASSLGLAGGDEQFF.

The chain carries TRBV21-1 and TRBJ2-7; the table's D call, TRBD2, was not checked against the DNA. TRBV21-1 is designated a pseudogene. This CDR3 is 14 amino acids long. The DNA of the CDR3 is TGTGCCAGCTACGGGGGAGGTGACTGTTACGAGCAGTACTTC. Amino acids: CASYGGGDCYEQYF.

This CDR3 reads CASSFPPTGRWYF. CDR3 nucleotides: TGTGCCAGCAGCTTCCCCCCAACAGGTCGATGGTACTTC. The gene calls are TRBV11-2 and TRBJ2-7; D is possibly TRBD1 (5 bases). V was cut by 3 bases and J by 12 bases, with 18 bases left in between. CDR3 length equals 13 residues. Germline assignment: CDR1 SGHAT and CDR2 FQNNGV.

This chain joins TRBV9 and TRBJ1-2; 7 bases agree with TRBD1. V lost 4 bases to trimming and J lost 2 bases; unmatched junction nucleotides: 2. The CDR3 consists of 13 residues. Germline V CDR1 and CDR2: SGDLS, YYNGEE. The CDR3 reads CASSRDSNYGYTF. CDR3 coding DNA: TGTGCCAGCAGCAGGGACAGCAACTATGGCTACACCTTC.